One sample yielded the 32 T cell receptor beta chains listed below, sequenced in a study of shared clonotypes between healthy human individuals. The protocol was immunoSEQ multiplex PCR, while the TCRdb copy is restricted to in-frame clones and leaves out a portion. This table has roughly 1.5 million clones, roughly 98% appearing once. Sequences were obtained from naive CD4+ T cells sorted from blood. Regarding subset: CD45RA+ positively selected. These receptors came from a man younger than 40 in good health.

CDR3 nucleotides: TGTGCCAGCAGCTCCAGACGGCCCTTCTCGATGAACACTGAAGCTTTCTTT. Protein product: CASSSRRPFSMNTEAFF. This sequence joins TRBV11-2 and TRBJ1-1; D gene uncertain. CDR1 is SGHAT, CDR2 FQNNGV, per germline. The CDR3 loop spans 17 amino acids. V was shortened by 4 bases and J by 0 bases, with 18 bases between the two germline ends.

This chain connects TRBV4-2 to TRBJ2-6; 9 bases line up with TRBD1. V gave up 4 bases and J gave up 2 bases; unmatched junction bases: 9. This CDR3 spans 18 amino acids. Germline-derived CDR1 and CDR2 are LGHNA and YNFKEQ. The CDR3 protein is CASSPRGTGLPGANVLTF. The CDR3 nucleotides read TGTGCCAGCAGCCCTAGGGGGACAGGGCTTCCTGGGGCCAACGTCCTGACTTTC.

This clone turned up a few times. The CDR3 region has the DNA TGTGCCAGTAGTATAGTAGGGTTGGGGGAGCTGTTTTTT. This sequence encodes CASSIVGLGELFF. The chain employs TRBV19 and TRBJ2-2; D remains unclear. The CDR3 is 13 amino acids. Trimming pared 1 base from V and 8 bases from J, leaving 8 bases between. Germline V CDR1 and CDR2: LNHDA, SQIVND (reference sequence).

V and J are TRBV27 and TRBJ2-2; a weak D match, TRBD1 (6 bases). Trimming cost V 5 bases and J 8 bases, with 24 bases left between them. The CDR3 is 17 residues long. Germline CDR1 MNHEY, CDR2 SMNVEV (reference sequence). The CDR3 bases are TGTGCCAGCAGTACCCCGGACAGACCTTTTAGTTCAGGGGAGCTGTTTTTT. Translating gives CASSTPDRPFSSGELFF.

The chain carries TRBV5-6 and TRBJ1-3; perhaps TRBD1 as D (5 bases). The germline CDR1 and CDR2 sequences are SGHDT and YYEEEE. V dropped 0 bases and J dropped 4 bases, with 8 bases sitting between them. This CDR3 has 14 amino acids. This CDR3 reads CASSLGQRGNTIYF. CDR3 DNA: TGTGCCAGCAGCTTGGGACAGCGCGGAAACACCATATATTTT.

The chain carries TRBV18 and TRBJ2-7; D may be TRBD1 (5 bases). This CDR3 comprises 14 residues. The V end was cut by 6 bases, the J end by 3 bases, with 15 bases between. Germline assignment: CDR1 KGHSH and CDR2 LQKENI. The DNA for the CDR3 is TGTGCCAGCTCCCTATCAGCAGGGAACTACGAGCAGTACTTC. Translation: CASSLSAGNYEQYF.

V and J are TRBV11-3 and TRBJ2-1; TRBD1 matches at 9 bases. The CDR3 is made up of 14 amino acids. V gave up 6 bases and J gave up 5 bases; unmatched junction bases: 5. In germline, CDR1 is SGHNT, CDR2 YENEEA. CDR3 DNA sequence: TGTGCCAGCAGGGGACAGGGAGACCACAATGAGCAGTTCTTC. It encodes CASRGQGDHNEQFF.

This chain uses TRBV7-9 with TRBJ2-3, with a weak D call TRBD2 (5 bases). The CDR3 contains 15 residues. Per germline, CDR1 SEHNR and CDR2 FQNEAQ (reference sequence). Deletions cut 8 bases from V and 0 bases from J, with 15 bases between. CDR3: CASGRARESTDTQYF. The CDR3, as DNA: TGTGCCAGCGGACGGGCGAGGGAGAGCACAGATACGCAGTATTTT.

The chain carries TRBV28 and TRBJ1-5, with D unclear. The CDR3 totals 16 residues. V lost 2 bases, J lost 0 bases, and 11 bases lay in between. Germline V gene sequence: CDR1 MDHEN, CDR2 SYDVKM. CDR3 in DNA: TGTGCCAGCAGTTTACGCCCGGCGGTTAGCAATCAGCCCCAGCATTTT. This translates into CASSLRPAVSNQPQHF.

The chain links TRBV18 to TRBJ2-7; 7 bases map to TRBD2. The CDR3 has 14 amino acids. V lost 2 bases to trimming and J lost 3 bases; unmatched junction nucleotides: 4. The V gene's germline CDR1 is KGHSH and CDR2 LQKENI. This CDR3 reads CASSPSGIRYEQYF. The CDR3 DNA reads TGTGCCAGCTCACCAAGCGGGATCCGCTACGAGCAGTACTTC.

DNA of the CDR3: TGTGCCAGTAGCGATTTAAATGAGCAGTTCTTC. This translates into CASSDLNEQFF. The chain has TRBV19 and TRBJ2-1; no clear D. Per the germline V gene, CDR1 is LNHDA and CDR2 is SQIVND (reference sequence). The CDR3 runs 11 residues. The V end lost 6 bases, the J end lost 7 bases, and 7 bases lay between the germline ends.

The chain couples TRBV30 to TRBJ1-2; 8 bases align to TRBD1. The CDR3 contains 13 residues. The J segment lost 7 bases and the V segment lost 4 bases, leaving 8 bases of the junction unmatched. Germline CDR1 GTSNPN, CDR2 SVGIG (reference sequence). CDR3 region: CAWTPDRGSGYTF. The CDR3 region has the DNA TGTGCCTGGACCCCCGACAGGGGCAGTGGCTACACCTTC.

The J gene is TRBJ1-1, the V gene TRBV7-9; D unclear. Trimming took off 1 base at V and 5 bases at J, with 14 bases between the two ends. From germline, CDR1 is SEHNR and CDR2 FQNEAQ (reference sequence). CDR3 length: 15 residues. The CDR3 bases are TGTGCCAGCAGCTTAGGTGAGGTCTCGGGAACTGAAGCTTTCTTT. It encodes CASSLGEVSGTEAFF.

V and J are TRBV5-1 and TRBJ2-3, with a weak D call TRBD2 (5 bases). V was pared by 4 bases and J by 1 base, with 19 bases between. There are 17 residues in the CDR3. Germline CDR1 SGHRS, CDR2 YFSETQ. The DNA for the CDR3 is TGCGCCAGCAGCCACAACATAGGAGGATTAGGCACAGATACGCAGTATTTT. Amino acids: CASSHNIGGLGTDTQYF.

CDR3 sequence: CASRDRANYGYTF. CDR3 nucleotide sequence: TGCGCCAGCAGGGACAGAGCTAACTATGGCTACACCTTC. The chain joins TRBV5-1 to TRBJ1-2, with D perhaps TRBD1 (6 bases). Trimming removed 5 bases at V and 0 bases at J, with 8 bases between. CDR3 length: 13 residues. CDR1 and CDR2 (germline): SGHRS, YFSETQ.

The J gene is TRBJ2-2, the V gene TRBV27, with 11 nucleotides matching TRBD2. The length of the CDR3 is 18 residues. Losses at the gene ends were 6 bases for V and 5 bases for J; bases not matched to a gene: 14. Germline V gene lookup returns CDR1 MNHEY and CDR2 SMNVEV (reference sequence). The chain's CDR3 is CASSFMGLAVSGTGELFF. DNA of the CDR3: TGTGCCAGCAGCTTCATGGGACTAGCGGTGTCGGGTACCGGGGAGCTGTTTTTT.

As DNA, the CDR3 is TGTGCCAGCAGTGTAGGGCTAGATATAAAGACCCAGTACTTC. This gives the protein CASSVGLDIKTQYF. The V and J genes are TRBV6-1 and TRBJ2-5; no definite D call. V was pared by 4 bases and J by 6 bases, with 15 bases between. The CDR3 has 14 amino acids. CDR1 is MNHNS and CDR2 is SASEGT in the germline V gene.

This chain connects TRBV5-1 to TRBJ1-1; TRBD1 might be the D (5 bases). V lost 4 bases and J lost 4, with 11 bases in between. The CDR3 runs to 13 residues. Germline V gives CDR1 SGHRS, CDR2 YFSETQ. The CDR3 nucleotides read TGCGCCAGCAGCGACTTCGGGGGCACTGAAGCTTTCTTT. Its protein product is CASSDFGGTEAFF. Drawing the rest from reference TRBV5-1 and TRBJ1-1, the complete variable domain is KAGVTQTPRYLIKTRGQQVTLSCSPISGHRSVSWYQQTPGQGLQFLFEYFSETQRNKGNFPGRFSGRQFSNSRSEMNVSTLELGDSALYLCASSDFGGTEAFFGQGTRLTVV.

The CDR3 DNA reads TGTGCCAGCAGTGAAGTCCCTAGATATAGCAATCAGCCCCAGCATTTT. Translated, it gives CASSEVPRYSNQPQHF. The rearrangement links TRBV6-1 to TRBJ1-5; D is undetermined. The V end was cut by 1 base, the J end by 0 bases, with 10 bases between. Germline V CDR1 and CDR2: MNHNS, SASEGT. There are 16 residues in the CDR3.

V gene TRBV5-5 combines with J gene TRBJ2-1, with D perhaps TRBD1 (6 bases). CDR3 length equals 16 residues. V lost 6 bases and J lost 2, with 18 bases in between. Germline CDR1 SGHKS, CDR2 YYEKEE (reference sequence). DNA of the CDR3: TGTGCCAGCATCCTCCGGTCAGGGGTCGCCTACAATGAGCAGTTCTTC. This sequence encodes CASILRSGVAYNEQFF.

The chain employs TRBV28 and TRBJ2-1; 8 bases match TRBD2. Germline V gene lookup returns CDR1 MDHEN and CDR2 SYDVKM. This CDR3 contains 13 residues. V was pared by 11 bases and J by 3 bases, with 6 bases of the junction left unmatched. CDR3 residues: CARSSGFYNEQFF. Written as DNA, the CDR3 is TGTGCCCGTTCTAGCGGGTTCTACAATGAGCAGTTCTTC.

The V gene is TRBV2, the J gene TRBJ2-7; TRBD1 aligns across 11 bases. Germline V gives CDR1 SNHLY, CDR2 FYNNEI. The CDR3 length is 14 residues. V was clipped by 10 bases and J by 6 bases; unmatched bases: 11. CDR3 sequence reads: CATPSRTGGGEQYF. The CDR3 bases are TGTGCCACCCCTTCCCGGACAGGGGGCGGCGAGCAGTACTTC.

A note on this clone: This sample includes further DNA sequences coding for the same CDR3. V gene TRBV9 combines with J gene TRBJ2-3; D is perhaps TRBD1 (6 bases). With 0 bases removed from V and 5 bases from J, the gap between germline ends came to 10 bases. The CDR3 extends over 14 amino acids. Germline loops: CDR1 SGDLS, CDR2 YYNGEE. The CDR3 DNA is TGTGCCAGCAGCGTAGGCAGGGGTGGAGATACGCAGTATTTT. This gives the protein CASSVGRGGDTQYF.

The J gene is TRBJ2-7, the V gene TRBV5-1, with 9 bases fitting TRBD1. V lost 4 bases and J lost 6; bases outside the gene matches: 11. The CDR3 has 15 residues. Germline loops: CDR1 SGHRS, CDR2 YFSETQ. Here the CDR3 reads CASSLGQGKMSEQYF. The CDR3 nucleotides are TGCGCCAGCAGCCTGGGACAGGGTAAGATGTCCGAGCAGTACTTC.

The chain recombines TRBV11-2 with TRBJ2-7, with 7 bases that match TRBD2. Germline V lookup: CDR1 SGHAT, CDR2 FQNNGV. Losses at the gene ends were 5 bases for V and 4 bases for J; bases not matched to a gene: 14. This CDR3 is built from 16 residues. The CDR3 DNA reads as TGTGCCAGCAGCCCCTTGGAGGGTGCGGGAGTATACGAGCAGTACTTC. Amino acids: CASSPLEGAGVYEQYF.

CDR3 sequence: CASSPRTGRGNTIYF. CDR3 DNA: TGTGCCAGCAGCCCCCGGACAGGAAGAGGAAACACCATATATTTT. The chain couples TRBV7-9 to TRBJ1-3; 7 bases agree with TRBD1. This CDR3 spans 15 amino acids. Trimming cost V 5 bases and J 4 bases; bases outside gene matches: 8. Germline CDR1 is SEHNR and CDR2 is FQNEAQ (reference sequence).

This chain uses TRBV27 with TRBJ2-1, with TRBD2 identical over 8 bases. Germline V gene data show CDR1 as MNHEY and CDR2 as SMNVEV (reference sequence). J was trimmed by 6 bases and V by 5 bases; bases with no gene match: 6. This CDR3 has 14 residues. The CDR3 sequence: CASSALAGSNEQFF. In DNA, the CDR3 is TGTGCCAGCAGTGCCTTAGCGGGAAGCAATGAGCAGTTCTTC.

The chain is built from TRBV7-2 and TRBJ1-2, with unresolved D. This CDR3 comprises 13 residues. The V gene lost 0 bases and the J gene lost 2 bases, with 4 bases spanning the gap. Per the germline V gene, CDR1 is SGHTA and CDR2 is FQGNSA. The CDR3 protein is CASSLAVNYGYTF. CDR3 bases: TGTGCCAGCAGCTTAGCGGTGAACTATGGCTACACCTTC.

The rearrangement joins TRBV18 to TRBJ2-1, with 8 bases lining up with TRBD2. There are 17 residues in the CDR3. The trim removed 4 bases at V and 0 bases at J, leaving 8 bases unmatched. From germline, CDR1 is KGHSH and CDR2 LQKENI. The CDR3 region has the DNA TGTGCCAGCTCACGGGCGGGAGGAAGGAGCTCCTACAATGAGCAGTTCTTC. Translated, it gives CASSRAGGRSSYNEQFF.

V usage is TRBV4-1 and J usage is TRBJ2-5; D gene ambiguous. This CDR3 has 17 residues. From germline, CDR1 is MGHRA and CDR2 YSYEKL. V was shortened by 4 bases and J by 5 bases, with 23 bases between the two germline ends. CDR3 DNA: TGCGCCAGCAGCCTTACCCTGGTGGCCCCCGGTTCGGAGACCCAGTACTTC. It translates to CASSLTLVAPGSETQYF.

This clone was seen once. The V call is TRBV5-1, the J call TRBJ2-2, with 9 bases identical to TRBD1. The V gene's germline CDR1 is SGHRS and CDR2 YFSETQ. There are 16 residues in the CDR3. The J segment lost 1 base and the V segment lost 4 bases, leaving 5 bases of the junction unmatched. Written as DNA, the CDR3 is TGCGCCAGCAGCCAGACGGGACAGGGGAACACCGGGGAGCTGTTTTTT. Protein product: CASSQTGQGNTGELFF.

The chain is built from TRBV5-1 and TRBJ1-2; D remains ambiguous. The CDR3 consists of 13 residues. V lost 7 bases and J 5 bases, leaving 15 bases between the germline ends. The germline V gene encodes CDR1 SGHRS and CDR2 YFSETQ. The CDR3, as DNA: TGCGCCAGCTCAGCTGGGTGGGAGTATGGCTACACCTTC. It codes for CASSAGWEYGYTF.